These T cell receptor beta chains were read from a single sample in a study of T cell clones after liver transplantation. Sequencing was performed with immunoSEQ multiplex PCR; in TCRdb, only in-frame clones are kept and a portion is missing. There are just over 60,000 clones in the sample; 71% occur only once, and 14% to 15% lies in the top ten. This specimen consisted of CD4+ T cells from blood, obtained before liver transplant. The receptors originated from a human donor who received a liver transplant. CDR3s include the opening cysteine and the closing phenylalanine or tryptophan. The order of the fields is J gene, CDR3 length, V gene, D gene, clone size, CDR3 DNA, CDR3 protein. D genes are given only for firm matches. Clone size is given for some rows only: seen once, a few or many times, or a class if the clone is expanded.

TRBJ2-1 13 TRBV12-5 - - TGTGCTAGTGGGACAGTCGAACTCAATGAGCAGTTCTTC CASGTVELNEQFF
TRBJ1-2 13 TRBV9 TRBD1 - TGTGCCAGCAGCAGTCGACAGGGAGGCGGCTACACCTTC CASSSRQGGGYTF
TRBJ1-6 13 TRBV7-9 TRBD1 few TGTGCCAGCACCGGACAGGGGCGTTCACCCCTCCACTTT CASTGQGRSPLHF
TRBJ1-5 15 TRBV28 TRBD1 few TGTGCCAGCAGTAGGACAGGGGCGAGCAATCAGCCCCAGCATTTT CASSRTGASNQPQHF
TRBJ2-5 13 TRBV19 TRBD1 once TGTGCCAGTAGTATTAACAGGGGAGAAACCCAGTACTTC CASSINRGETQYF
TRBJ2-2 16 TRBV9 TRBD1 - TGTGCCAGCAGCGTAGGGACAGGGGGAAGCACCGGGGAGCTGTTTTTT CASSVGTGGSTGELFF
TRBJ1-1 14 TRBV2 - few TGTGCCAGCAGTGAGGGCAGGGGATATGATGAAGCTTTCTTT CASSEGRGYDEAFF
TRBJ2-7 14 TRBV5-4 - - TGTGCCAGCAGTTCGGGCGGGGGCCCCTACGAGCAGTACTTC CASSSGGGPYEQYF
TRBJ1-6 14 TRBV19 - few TGTGCCAGTAGTATAGATGGCATTAATTCACCCCTCCACTTT CASSIDGINSPLHF
TRBJ1-6 15 TRBV6-1 TRBD1 medium-sized TGTGCCAGCAGCCTACAGGGGGGCTATAATTCACCCCTCCACTTT CASSLQGGYNSPLHF
TRBJ1-4 15 TRBV4-2 - - TGTGCCAGCAGCCACCCTGGGCAGGGAAATGAAAAACTGTTTTTT CASSHPGQGNEKLFF
TRBJ1-4 14 TRBV7-9 - - TGTGCCAGCAGCTTAGGACACGTAAATGAAAAACTGTTTTTT CASSLGHVNEKLFF
TRBJ1-2 16 TRBV5-1 TRBD1 - TGCGCCAGCAGCCAAGGACAGGGCGCCCTGGATGGTGGCTACACCTTC CASSQGQGALDGGYTF
TRBJ2-3 13 TRBV19 - - TGTGCCAGTAGTATAGGACTCTCAGATACGCAGTATTTT CASSIGLSDTQYF
TRBJ1-6 15 TRBV6-1 - - TGTGCCAGCAGTGAAGCATTACAGGGTAATTCACCCCTCCACTTT CASSEALQGNSPLHF
TRBJ2-1 16 TRBV6-5 TRBD2 - TGTGCCAGCAGTTACTGGGGGACTAGCTACCACAATGAGCAGTTCTTC CASSYWGTSYHNEQFF
TRBJ2-3 14 TRBV2 TRBD1 - TGTGCCGGAAAGGGACAGGGTGGCACAGATACGCAGTATTTT CAGKGQGGTDTQYF
TRBJ2-3 14 TRBV11-1 TRBD1 - TGTGCCAGCAGGCCGGGACAGCCACCAGATACGCAGTATTTT CASRPGQPPDTQYF
TRBJ2-3 16 TRBV5-1 - many TGCGCCAGCAGCCCGGAGGCGCGGGGGCTCACAGATACGCAGTATTTT CASSPEARGLTDTQYF
TRBJ2-2 15 TRBV7-9 TRBD2 - TGTGCCAGCAGTTGGACTAGCGGGGCTGTCGGGGAGCTGTTTTTT CASSWTSGAVGELFF
TRBJ1-3 14 TRBV7-8 - - TGTGCCAGCAGCTTAGGGGAGGTCCGAAACACCATATATTTT CASSLGEVRNTIYF
TRBJ1-4 14 TRBV6-1 - few TGTGCCACCAAGCTCGGGGGGCTGGACGAAAAACTGTTTTTT CATKLGGLDEKLFF
TRBJ2-5 16 TRBV4-2 TRBD2 - TGTGCCAGCAGCCAAGATCGGACGGGGGGACTAGCGACCCAGTACTTC CASSQDRTGGLATQYF
TRBJ1-2 13 TRBV6-5 - few TGTGCCAGCAGTTACTCGGGGAGCTCTGGCTACACCTTC CASSYSGSSGYTF
TRBJ2-1 15 TRBV19 - many TGTGCCAGTAGGGTCGGGGGGCCCTCGTACAATGAGCAGTTCTTC CASRVGGPSYNEQFF
TRBJ1-1 15 TRBV28 - - - CASSSSPGVRAEAFF
TRBJ1-4 15 TRBV28 TRBD1 - TGTGCCAGCAGTTCATCCGGGACAGCTGATGAAAAACTGTTTTTT CASSSSGTADEKLFF
TRBJ1-5 17 TRBV27 - - TGTGCCAGCAGAGAACTGGGGGGGGGCCGTAGCAATCAGCCCCAGCATTTT CASRELGGGRSNQPQHF